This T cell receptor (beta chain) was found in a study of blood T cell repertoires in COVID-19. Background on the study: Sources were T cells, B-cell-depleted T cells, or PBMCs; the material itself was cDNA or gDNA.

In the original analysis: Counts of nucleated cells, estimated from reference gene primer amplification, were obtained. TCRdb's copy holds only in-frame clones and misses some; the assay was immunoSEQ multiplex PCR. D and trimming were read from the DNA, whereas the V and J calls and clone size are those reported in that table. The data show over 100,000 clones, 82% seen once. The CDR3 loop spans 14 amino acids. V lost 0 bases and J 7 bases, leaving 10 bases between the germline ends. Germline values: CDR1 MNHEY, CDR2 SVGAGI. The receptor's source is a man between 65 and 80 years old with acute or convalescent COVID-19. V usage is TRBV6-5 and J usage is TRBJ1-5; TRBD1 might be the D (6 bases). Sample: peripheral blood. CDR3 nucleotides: TGTGCCAGCAGTTACTCGGCAGGGGACCAGCCCCAGCATTTT. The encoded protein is CASSYSAGDQPQHF.